This is a list of T cell receptor beta chains from one sample in a study of blood T cell repertoires in COVID-19. Profiled with immunoSEQ multiplex PCR; TCRdb holds only in-frame clones, not every one. Counted here are 380,000 or so clones, roughly 90% occurring once; the ten biggest clones make up 1% to 1.5%. The material sequenced was peripheral blood. The source is a man in his forties with acute or convalescent COVID-19. Each CDR3 is given with its conserved first and last residue. A D gene is named only where the DNA matches it firmly. Size tells how often a clone was seen (once, few, many) or the class of an expanded clone, and some rows leave it out.

clone size: once; V gene: TRBV11-3; D gene: NA; J gene: TRBJ2-1; CDR3 DNA: TGTGCCAGCAGCTTACAGCGGACCTCTCGCAATGAGCAGTTCTTC; CDR3 protein: CASSLQRTSRNEQFF
clone size: NA; V gene: TRBV2; D gene: TRBD1; J gene: TRBJ2-7; CDR3 DNA: TGTGCCAGTCGGGGACAGACCTACGAGCAGTACTTC; CDR3 protein: CASRGQTYEQYF
clone size: NA; V gene: TRBV5-5; D gene: TRBD2; J gene: TRBJ2-5; CDR3 DNA: TGTGCCAGCAGCTTGCCGGGGGGATCGGTGGAGACCCAGTACTTC; CDR3 protein: CASSLPGGSVETQYF
clone size: NA; V gene: TRBV7-9; D gene: TRBD1; J gene: TRBJ1-2; CDR3 DNA: TGTGCCAGCAGCTTAGCGTTCGACAGGGGCTATGGCTACACCTTC; CDR3 protein: CASSLAFDRGYGYTF
clone size: NA; V gene: TRBV6-2/TRBV6-3; D gene: TRBD1; J gene: TRBJ1-2; CDR3 DNA: TGTGCCAGCAGTTACTGGACAGGGAGTGGCTACACCTTC; CDR3 protein: CASSYWTGSGYTF
clone size: NA; V gene: TRBV29-1; D gene: TRBD1; J gene: TRBJ2-1; CDR3 DNA: TGCAGCGTTGAATACAGGGAGAAAAACAGGGGGTCCTACAATGAGCAGTTCTTC; CDR3 protein: CSVEYREKNRGSYNEQFF
clone size: NA; V gene: TRBV2; D gene: NA; J gene: TRBJ2-7; CDR3 DNA: TGTGCCATATCGCGGGTCTCCTACGAGCAGTACTTC; CDR3 protein: CAISRVSYEQYF
clone size: NA; V gene: TRBV14; D gene: TRBD1; J gene: TRBJ2-3; CDR3 DNA: TGTGCCAGCAGCCAAGAAGACGGGACACAGGGGTATACGCAGTATTTT; CDR3 protein: CASSQEDGTQGYTQYF
clone size: NA; V gene: TRBV3-1/TRBV3-2; D gene: TRBD2; J gene: TRBJ2-1; CDR3 DNA: TGTGCCAGCAGCCTCCCTGAAGCGGGGGGGATTTACAATGAGCAGTTCTTC; CDR3 protein: CASSLPEAGGIYNEQFF
clone size: once; V gene: TRBV7-2; D gene: TRBD2; J gene: TRBJ2-7; CDR3 DNA: TGTGCCAGCAGATGGGGGGGTGGCGAGCAGTACTTC; CDR3 protein: CASRWGGGEQYF
clone size: NA; V gene: TRBV9; D gene: NA; J gene: TRBJ1-2; CDR3 DNA: TGTGCCAGCAGCGTAGGCTCTGGGGCCGCGTATGGCTACACCTTC; CDR3 protein: CASSVGSGAAYGYTF
clone size: NA; V gene: TRBV5-6; D gene: NA; J gene: TRBJ1-2; CDR3 DNA: TGTGCCAGCAGCTTGAGCCCGCCTAGGCCTGGCTACACCTTC; CDR3 protein: CASSLSPPRPGYTF
clone size: NA; V gene: TRBV30; D gene: TRBD1; J gene: TRBJ1-1; CDR3 DNA: TGTGCCTGGTCATTTCAGGGGGCTAAGGAGACTGAAGCTTTCTTT; CDR3 protein: CAWSFQGAKETEAFF
clone size: once; V gene: TRBV7-3; D gene: NA; J gene: TRBJ2-3; CDR3 DNA: TGTGCCAGCAGCTCTAGGCCTAGCACAGATACGCAGTATTTT; CDR3 protein: CASSSRPSTDTQYF
clone size: NA; V gene: TRBV4-1; D gene: TRBD1; J gene: TRBJ2-5; CDR3 DNA: TGCGCCAGCAGCCCGAGACAGGGGTCAAGGGAGACCCAGTACTTC; CDR3 protein: CASSPRQGSRETQYF
clone size: NA; V gene: TRBV6-6; D gene: NA; J gene: TRBJ1-4; CDR3 DNA: TGTGCCAGCAGTTTTCCAAGGACAGCAACTAATGAAAAACTGTTTTTT; CDR3 protein: CASSFPRTATNEKLFF
clone size: NA; V gene: TRBV3-1/TRBV3-2; D gene: TRBD2; J gene: TRBJ2-5; CDR3 DNA: TGTGCCAGCAGCCGGTCGGCGGGGGGACAAGAGACCCAGTACTTC; CDR3 protein: CASSRSAGGQETQYF
clone size: NA; V gene: TRBV28; D gene: TRBD1; J gene: TRBJ1-5; CDR3 DNA: TGTGCCAGCAGTTTCGCCCGGGACAGGTGGAATCAGCCCCAGCATTTT; CDR3 protein: CASSFARDRWNQPQHF
clone size: NA; V gene: TRBV10-3; D gene: TRBD2; J gene: TRBJ2-5; CDR3 DNA: TGTGCCATCAGGTCCGGGACTAGCGGGACCGAGACCCAGTACTTC; CDR3 protein: CAIRSGTSGTETQYF
clone size: NA; V gene: TRBV28; D gene: TRBD1; J gene: TRBJ1-6; CDR3 DNA: TGTGCCAGCAGTCTACAGGGGGCTGCCTATAATTCACCCCTCCACTTT; CDR3 protein: CASSLQGAAYNSPLHF
clone size: NA; V gene: TRBV15; D gene: TRBD1; J gene: TRBJ1-3; CDR3 DNA: TGTGCCACCAGCAGAGATCCTGGGACAGGAGGAAACACCATATATTTT; CDR3 protein: CATSRDPGTGGNTIYF
clone size: NA; V gene: TRBV27; D gene: TRBD1; J gene: TRBJ1-5; CDR3 DNA: TGTGCCAGCAGTCTGACAGGGGCCCCTAATCAGCCCCAGCATTTT; CDR3 protein: CASSLTGAPNQPQHF
clone size: NA; V gene: TRBV9; D gene: NA; J gene: TRBJ2-1; CDR3 DNA: TGTGCCAGCACCCCTAGCGCGAGCTCCTACAATGAGCAGTTCTTC; CDR3 protein: CASTPSASSYNEQFF
clone size: NA; V gene: TRBV14; D gene: TRBD1; J gene: TRBJ1-3; CDR3 DNA: TGTGCCAGCAGCCAAGATGGGACAGGGGCATGGAGCTCTGGAAACACCATATATTTT; CDR3 protein: CASSQDGTGAWSSGNTIYF
clone size: NA; V gene: TRBV6-6; D gene: TRBD1; J gene: TRBJ1-1; CDR3 DNA: TGTGCCAGCAGTTATGAGGGGGCCACTGAAGCTTTCTTT; CDR3 protein: CASSYEGATEAFF
clone size: NA; V gene: TRBV19; D gene: TRBD2; J gene: TRBJ2-1; CDR3 DNA: TGTGCCAGTGGTATCGGGGGGGCAGTCAATGAGCAGTTCTTC; CDR3 protein: CASGIGGAVNEQFF
clone size: once; V gene: TRBV6-5; D gene: NA; J gene: TRBJ1-6; CDR3 DNA: TGTGCCAGCAGGAGTCGGGTGTGGAATTCACCCCTCCACTTT; CDR3 protein: CASRSRVWNSPLHF
clone size: NA; V gene: TRBV28; D gene: NA; J gene: TRBJ1-3; CDR3 DNA: TGTGCCAGCACCAAAAGGAGGGGGGGCACTGGAAACACCATATATTTT; CDR3 protein: CASTKRRGGTGNTIYF
clone size: NA; V gene: TRBV6-1; D gene: NA; J gene: TRBJ1-5; CDR3 DNA: TGTGCCAGCAGTGAAGGGGCGGGGGCAAATCAGCCCCAGCATTTT; CDR3 protein: CASSEGAGANQPQHF
clone size: once; V gene: TRBV19; D gene: NA; J gene: TRBJ2-7; CDR3 DNA: TGTGCCAGTAGTATAGCCCCGGGCGAGCAGTACTTC; CDR3 protein: CASSIAPGEQYF
clone size: NA; V gene: TRBV4-1; D gene: NA; J gene: TRBJ2-1; CDR3 DNA: TGCGCCAGCAGCCAACTACCCTACAATGAGCAGTTCTTC; CDR3 protein: CASSQLPYNEQFF
clone size: NA; V gene: TRBV5-1; D gene: NA; J gene: TRBJ1-3; CDR3 DNA: TGCGCCAGCAGCTTTGCAGGTGGAAACACCATATATTTT; CDR3 protein: CASSFAGGNTIYF
clone size: NA; V gene: TRBV6-6; D gene: TRBD2; J gene: TRBJ2-1; CDR3 DNA: TGTGCCAGCAGTCGACAGGCTAGCGGGGCCTACAATGAGCAGTTCTTC; CDR3 protein: CASSRQASGAYNEQFF
clone size: NA; V gene: TRBV6-6; D gene: NA; J gene: TRBJ1-3; CDR3 DNA: TGTGCCAGCAGTCGACTCGTACAGAGCTCTGGAAACACCATATATTTT; CDR3 protein: CASSRLVQSSGNTIYF
clone size: NA; V gene: TRBV7-2; D gene: NA; J gene: TRBJ1-3; CDR3 DNA: TGTGCCAGCAGCTTCTCGGGGGTGCCTGGAAACACCATATATTTT; CDR3 protein: CASSFSGVPGNTIYF
clone size: once; V gene: TRBV30; D gene: TRBD1; J gene: TRBJ1-5; CDR3 DNA: TGTGCCTGGAGTGCGGGGGGGACAGGGGGTTTAAGCAATCAGCCCCAGCATTTT; CDR3 protein: CAWSAGGTGGLSNQPQHF
clone size: NA; V gene: TRBV11-2; D gene: TRBD1; J gene: TRBJ2-7; CDR3 DNA: TGTGCCAGCAGCGACAGGGTTTTGGGCGAGCAGTACTTC; CDR3 protein: CASSDRVLGEQYF
clone size: NA; V gene: TRBV4-1; D gene: NA; J gene: TRBJ1-5; CDR3 DNA: TGCGCCAGCAGCCAAGAAGAGGTTGAGAGCAATCAGCCCCAGCATTTT; CDR3 protein: CASSQEEVESNQPQHF
clone size: NA; V gene: TRBV27; D gene: TRBD1; J gene: TRBJ1-2; CDR3 DNA: TGTGCCAGCAGGCATGTCCGGGACAGGGGGCTAAGGGTTTCGGTGGACACCTTC; CDR3 protein: CASRHVRDRGLRVSVDTF
clone size: NA; V gene: TRBV28; D gene: TRBD1; J gene: TRBJ1-4; CDR3 DNA: TGTGCCACCGCCGGGACAGGGGGCGTGGGTAATGAAAAACTGTTTTTT; CDR3 protein: CATAGTGGVGNEKLFF
clone size: NA; V gene: TRBV6-5; D gene: TRBD1; J gene: TRBJ2-1; CDR3 DNA: TGTGCCAGCAAAGGGCAGGGGGCGTTCAATGAGCAGTTCTTC; CDR3 protein: CASKGQGAFNEQFF
clone size: NA; V gene: TRBV27; D gene: TRBD2; J gene: TRBJ2-1; CDR3 DNA: TGTGCCAGCAGTTTAAGGGTGGGGCTAGCGGGAGAGCAGTTCTTC; CDR3 protein: CASSLRVGLAGEQFF
clone size: NA; V gene: TRBV30; D gene: TRBD1; J gene: TRBJ2-7; CDR3 DNA: TGTGCCTGGAGTCGTGGGCAGGGGGTGACCTACGAGCAGTACTTC; CDR3 protein: CAWSRGQGVTYEQYF
clone size: NA; V gene: TRBV11-2; D gene: NA; J gene: TRBJ2-3; CDR3 DNA: TGTGCCAGCAGCTTAGTCAGGATTGCAGATACGCAGTATTTT; CDR3 protein: CASSLVRIADTQYF
clone size: NA; V gene: TRBV18; D gene: TRBD2; J gene: TRBJ2-3; CDR3 DNA: TGTGCCAGCTCACGGGGACTAGCGGGAGAAGATACGCAGTATTTT; CDR3 protein: CASSRGLAGEDTQYF
clone size: NA; V gene: TRBV5-5; D gene: TRBD1; J gene: TRBJ2-5; CDR3 DNA: TGTGCCAGGAAGTTTACCCGGGACAGGGACCAAGAGACCCAGTACTTC; CDR3 protein: CARKFTRDRDQETQYF
clone size: NA; V gene: TRBV3-1/TRBV3-2; D gene: NA; J gene: TRBJ1-5; CDR3 DNA: TGTGCCAGCAGCCAACACGCGGGGAGCAATCAGCCCCAGCATTTT; CDR3 protein: CASSQHAGSNQPQHF
clone size: few; V gene: TRBV27; D gene: TRBD1; J gene: TRBJ1-2; CDR3 DNA: TGTGCCAGCAGTTTAGGTACAGGGGGCGCGAATGGCTACACCTTC; CDR3 protein: CASSLGTGGANGYTF
clone size: NA; V gene: TRBV3-1/TRBV3-2; D gene: NA; J gene: TRBJ2-3; CDR3 DNA: TGTGCCAGCAGCCAAGATTTCGGTTCTAGCACAGATACGCAGTATTTT; CDR3 protein: CASSQDFGSSTDTQYF
clone size: NA; V gene: TRBV6-4; D gene: NA; J gene: TRBJ1-1; CDR3 DNA: TGTGCCAGCAGTAGGGTTGTGGGGGCAACTGAAGCTTTCTTT; CDR3 protein: CASSRVVGATEAFF
clone size: NA; V gene: TRBV9; D gene: TRBD1; J gene: TRBJ2-1; CDR3 DNA: TGTGCCAGCAGCGTGCCCTTAGGACAGGGACGCGATGAGCAGTTCTTC; CDR3 protein: CASSVPLGQGRDEQFF
clone size: NA; V gene: TRBV28; D gene: NA; J gene: TRBJ1-1; CDR3 DNA: TGTGCCAGCAGTTTGGGCGGGGGGTGGTCGTATACTGAAGCTTTCTTT; CDR3 protein: CASSLGGGWSYTEAFF
clone size: NA; V gene: TRBV5-1; D gene: NA; J gene: TRBJ1-4; CDR3 DNA: TGCGCCAGCAGCTTGGGTGGGGGCGCTAATGAAAAACTGTTTTTT; CDR3 protein: CASSLGGGANEKLFF
clone size: NA; V gene: TRBV28; D gene: TRBD1; J gene: TRBJ1-5; CDR3 DNA: TGTGCCAGCAGTCCACCCCAGGGGGCAGGGAATCAGCCCCAGCATTTT; CDR3 protein: CASSPPQGAGNQPQHF
clone size: NA; V gene: TRBV7-3; D gene: TRBD1; J gene: TRBJ2-7; CDR3 DNA: TGTGCCAGCAGCTTAAAGGACAGGGGCGCCTACGAGCAGTACTTC; CDR3 protein: CASSLKDRGAYEQYF
clone size: NA; V gene: TRBV6-5; D gene: TRBD1; J gene: TRBJ1-2; CDR3 DNA: TGTGCCAGTAGCACAGGGGGCGGTTATGGCTACACCTTC; CDR3 protein: CASSTGGGYGYTF